Listed here are 3 T cell receptor beta chains from one sample, sequenced in a study of CD8 T cells in ankylosing spondylitis. From the 5' RACE reads, TCRdb called clonotypes with MiXCR, one entry per CDR3 protein. The table lists 150,000 to 200,000 distinct CDR3 sequences, approximately 10% of them singletons. The sequenced sample was blood, either unsorted or a sorted T cell fraction (not recorded which). These receptors all come from a male donor with ankylosing spondylitis or in good health (not recorded which).

As regards this clonotype: An end of the junction does not agree with germline; a read error may underlie this. The chain couples TRBV5-1 to TRBJ1-2, with TRBD1 matching 8 bases. The germline gives CDR1 SGHRS, CDR2 YFSETQ. This CDR3 contains 15 residues. CDR3 DNA sequence: TGCGGCAGCAGCTTGGCCCGGACAGGGACCGATGGCTACACCTTC. This translates into CGSSLARTGTDGYTF.

This clonotype was seen repeatedly, ten times or more. The V and J genes are TRBV14 and TRBJ2-3; D unresolved. CDR1 and CDR2 (germline): SGHDN, FVKESK. Trimming stripped 0 bases from V and 3 bases from J, with 16 bases between. This CDR3 region has 17 residues. In nucleotides, the CDR3 is TGTGCCAGCAGCCAAGATGGCCAGCTTTCGTTTACAGATACGCAGTATTTT. This gives the protein CASSQDGQLSFTDTQYF.

The V call is TRBV27, the J call TRBJ2-1, with D hard to call. The V gene's germline CDR1 is MNHEY and CDR2 SMNVEV (reference sequence). The CDR3 runs to 14 residues. The V end was cut by 0 bases, the J end by 3 bases, with 6 bases between. CDR3 DNA: TGTGCCAGCAGTTTATCAGGGATCTACAATGAGCAGTTCTTC. Protein product: CASSLSGIYNEQFF.